The rows below give T cell receptor beta chains drawn from one sample of a study of technical replicates of blood from several donors. TCRdb keeps only in-frame clones here, not all; method: immunoSEQ multiplex PCR. The sample lists 79,000 or so clones, roughly 91% occurring once. Sequenced sample: T cells isolated from PBMCs. Receptors originate from a human donor in good health. Both conserved end residues are part of each CDR3. D genes are given only for firm matches. For some rows the clone size is stated as once, few or many, or as a class when expanded; others skip it.

NA | TRBJ2-3 | TRBV11-1 | NA | TGTGCCAGCAGCTTAGATTTAGGGACTAGCACAGATACGCAGTATTTT | CASSLDLGTSTDTQYF
TRBD2 | TRBJ2-5 | TRBV2 | NA | TGTGCCAGCGGGGGACTAGCGGGGAAAGAGACCCAGTACTTC | CASGGLAGKETQYF
NA | TRBJ1-5 | TRBV7-9 | NA | TGTGCCAGCAGCGAAGGCGGTTGGGATCAGCCCCAGCATTTT | CASSEGGWDQPQHF
NA | TRBJ1-5 | TRBV15 | NA | TGTGCCACCAGCAGAGATGAGGGTCAGCCCCAGCATTTT | CATSRDEGQPQHF
TRBD2 | TRBJ2-7 | TRBV18 | once | TGTGCCAGCTCGTTCGGACTAGCGGGAGGCGCTTACGAGCAGTACTTC | CASSFGLAGGAYEQYF
NA | TRBJ1-2 | TRBV15 | NA | TGTGCCACCAGCAGTTACGTCCCTACAGCTAACTATGGCTACACCTTC | CATSSYVPTANYGYTF
NA | TRBJ1-2 | TRBV7-9 | NA | TGTGCCAGCAGCTACTCCGGGACAAACTATGGCTACACCTTC | CASSYSGTNYGYTF
NA | TRBJ1-1 | TRBV2 | NA | TGTGCCAGCAGTGAAGCCCGACTCCTGAACACTGAAGCTTTCTTT | CASSEARLLNTEAFF
NA | TRBJ2-7 | TRBV29-1 | NA | TGCAGCATATCGAAGGCGGGAGAGCAGTACTTC | CSISKAGEQYF
NA | TRBJ2-2 | TRBV5-1 | NA | TGCGCCAGCAGCCGTAACGGGGGTAAAACCGGGGAGCTGTTTTTT | CASSRNGGKTGELFF
NA | TRBJ2-3 | TRBV18 | NA | TGTGCCAGCTCACTAACGGACGGGATCACAGATACGCAGTATTTT | CASSLTDGITDTQYF
TRBD2 | TRBJ2-7 | TRBV4-2 | NA | TGTGCCAGCAGCCAAGTCGGGGGGTTTCTCACCGACTACGAGCAGTACTTC | CASSQVGGFLTDYEQYF
NA | TRBJ1-5 | TRBV13 | NA | TGTGCCAGCAGCCCTGGGACCGCGGGGAAGCCCCAGCATTTT | CASSPGTAGKPQHF
NA | TRBJ2-1 | TRBV7-9 | NA | TGTGCCAGCAGCCTGCCGGGACTGCCAGAAGCGTTCTTC | CASSLPGLPEAFF
NA | TRBJ2-5 | TRBV30 | NA | TGTGCCTGGGCGGTAACTCATGAGATGGAGACCCAGTACTTC | CAWAVTHEMETQYF
NA | TRBJ1-2 | TRBV10-3 | NA | TGTGCCATCAGTGTTATGGGCCCAGATGGCTACACCTTC | CAISVMGPDGYTF
NA | TRBJ1-1 | TRBV6-6 | once | TGTGCCAGCAGTTACGGTAGAGAGACTGAAGCTTTCTTT | CASSYGRETEAFF
TRBD2 | TRBJ2-2 | TRBV9 | NA | TGTGCCAGCAGCGTAGGGGGACTAGCGGGAGGGGCCGGGGAGCTGTTTTTT | CASSVGGLAGGAGELFF
NA | TRBJ1-3 | TRBV9 | NA | TGTGCCAGCAGCCCACAAGGGGCTGGAAACACCATATATTTT | CASSPQGAGNTIYF
NA | TRBJ2-3 | TRBV27 | NA | TGTGCCAGCAGTTCAGGCGGGCGAGATACGCAGTATTTT | CASSSGGRDTQYF
TRBD1 | TRBJ2-1 | TRBV13 | NA | TGTGCCAGCAGCGACCGGGACAGGGGGAATGAGCAGTTCTTC | CASSDRDRGNEQFF
TRBD1 | TRBJ1-3 | TRBV6-5 | NA | TGTGCCAGCAGTAAGACAGGGACTGGAAACACCATATATTTT | CASSKTGTGNTIYF
NA | TRBJ1-1 | TRBV7-9 | few | TGTGCCAGCAGCTTACAGTTGAACACTGAAGCTTTCTTT | CASSLQLNTEAFF
TRBD1 | TRBJ1-5 | TRBV6-1 | NA | TGTGCCAGCAACCCTGGACAGGGGAGCAATCAGCCCCAGCATTTT | CASNPGQGSNQPQHF
NA | TRBJ1-1 | TRBV4-3 | few | TGCGCCAGCAGCCACCCTCCCGAAGAAGAGACTGAAGCTTTCTTT | CASSHPPEEETEAFF
NA | TRBJ1-5 | TRBV27 | NA | TGTGCCAGCAGTTCCTACAGGGTAGGGAGCAATCAGCCCCAGCATTTT | CASSSYRVGSNQPQHF
NA | TRBJ2-7 | TRBV7-2 | NA | TGTGCCAGCAGCCATAACAGGGTTAGCTACGAGCAGTACTTC | CASSHNRVSYEQYF
NA | TRBJ2-5 | TRBV5-5 | NA | TGTGCCAGCAGCTTGTCCGGGGGAGAGACCCAGTACTTC | CASSLSGGETQYF
TRBD2 | TRBJ2-7 | TRBV11-2 | NA | TGTGCCAGCAGCTTATTAGTGGGAGGGACGTCCGAGCAGTACTTC | CASSLLVGGTSEQYF
TRBD2 | TRBJ2-1 | TRBV6-5 | NA | TGTGCCAGCAGGTTCCTAGCGGGATGGTACAATGAGCAGTTCTTC | CASRFLAGWYNEQFF
NA | TRBJ2-1 | TRBV6-1 | NA | TGTGCCGGAACAAAACGAGGCTACAATGAGCAGTTCTTC | CAGTKRGYNEQFF
NA | TRBJ2-7 | TRBV6-5 | NA | TGTGCCAGCTCTAACGGAGTCCGGAGCTACGAGCAGTACTTC | CASSNGVRSYEQYF
TRBD2 | TRBJ2-1 | TRBV27 | NA | TGTGCCAGCAGTTCCGGACTAGCGGGACACAATGAGCAGTTCTTC | CASSSGLAGHNEQFF
TRBD1 | TRBJ1-1 | TRBV2 | NA | TGTGCCAGCAGTGTTGACAGGGACACTGAAGCTTTCTTT | CASSVDRDTEAFF
TRBD2 | TRBJ2-7 | TRBV18 | NA | TGTGCCAGCTCACCAATACTAGCGGTAGATGCCAGGCAGTACTTC | CASSPILAVDARQYF
NA | TRBJ2-2 | TRBV29-1 | NA | TGCAGCGGCCTGACAGGGAACACCGGGGAGCTGTTTTTT | CSGLTGNTGELFF
TRBD2 | TRBJ2-1 | TRBV19 | NA | TGTGCCAGTAGTATGGGGCTAGCGGGTTACAATGAGCAGTTCTTC | CASSMGLAGYNEQFF
TRBD1 | TRBJ2-7 | TRBV7-9 | NA | TGTGCCAGCACCGGACAGGGGGCATCCTACGAGCAGTACTTC | CASTGQGASYEQYF
NA | TRBJ1-1 | TRBV18 | NA | TGTGCCAGCTCACCGGACAGCACTGAAGCTTTCTTT | CASSPDSTEAFF
TRBD2 | TRBJ2-7 | TRBV11-2 | once | TGTGCCAGCAGCTTAGCGGGTAGCGGGAGTAAGTACTTC | CASSLAGSGSKYF
TRBD1 | TRBJ1-4 | TRBV6-5 | NA | TGTGCCAGCAGTCTGAGCAACAGGGGGGAGGAAAAACTGTTTTTT | CASSLSNRGEEKLFF
TRBD2 | TRBJ2-7 | TRBV13 | NA | TGTGCCAGCAGCACGGGGGCCGGGAGCGGGGGCTCCTACGAGCAGTACTTC | CASSTGAGSGGSYEQYF
TRBD1 | TRBJ1-5 | TRBV5-8 | NA | TGTGCCAGCAGCCTCACAGGGGATCAGCCCCAGCATTTT | CASSLTGDQPQHF
NA | TRBJ1-1 | TRBV25-1 | NA | TGTGCCAGCAGTGAATATATGAACACTGAAGCTTTCTTT | CASSEYMNTEAFF
NA | TRBJ1-2 | TRBV5-1 | NA | TGCGCCAGCAGCGACAGTTCAGGCTATGGCTACACCTTC | CASSDSSGYGYTF
NA | TRBJ2-3 | TRBV6-5 | NA | TGTGCCAGCAGTCGGCTTCGGACACACACAGATACGCAGTATTTT | CASSRLRTHTDTQYF
TRBD1 | TRBJ2-3 | TRBV7-8 | NA | TGTGCCAGCAGCTGGACAGGGCTGGGAGATACGCAGTATTTT | CASSWTGLGDTQYF
NA | TRBJ1-2 | TRBV7-9 | NA | TGTGCCAGCAGCTTAGGGTGGCCAAATGGCTACACCTTC | CASSLGWPNGYTF
NA | TRBJ1-5 | TRBV7-2 | NA | TGTGCCAGCAACTTTGCCCCCCTTCAGTATAGCAATCAGCCCCAGCATTTT | CASNFAPLQYSNQPQHF
NA | TRBJ2-2 | TRBV9 | NA | TGTGCCAGCAGCACACACCCCGGGGAGCTGTTTTTT | CASSTHPGELFF
NA | TRBJ2-7 | TRBV11-2 | NA | TGTGCCAGCAGCTTATGGGTTGGAGACTCCTCCTACGAGCAGTACTTC | CASSLWVGDSSYEQYF
TRBD2 | TRBJ2-5 | TRBV6-1 | NA | TGTGCCAGCAGTGGTTTAGCGGGAGGGGGGGAGACCCAGTACTTC | CASSGLAGGGETQYF
TRBD1 | TRBJ1-2 | TRBV9 | NA | TGTGCCAGCAGCGTAGGGGACAGGGGAAACTATGGCTACACCTTC | CASSVGDRGNYGYTF
NA | TRBJ2-2 | TRBV7-2 | NA | TGTGCCAGCAGCTCCTGGCTGGTTAACGGGGAGCTGTTTTTT | CASSSWLVNGELFF
TRBD1 | TRBJ1-4 | TRBV9 | NA | TGTGCCAGCAGCGGGAACCTCCAGGGGGCTGTGACTAATGAAAAACTGTTTTTT | CASSGNLQGAVTNEKLFF
NA | TRBJ1-4 | TRBV7-2 | NA | TGTGCCAGCAGCTTAGTAGGGGCTAATGAAAAACTGTTTTTT | CASSLVGANEKLFF
TRBD2 | TRBJ2-7 | TRBV10-3 | NA | TGTGCCACCGGGACTATATCCTACGAGCAGTACTTC | CATGTISYEQYF